This TCR beta chain was sequenced during a study of shared clonotypes between healthy human individuals. CDR1 is MNHEY and CDR2 is SVGAGI in the germline V gene. Trimming took 4 bases from V and 5 from J; bases not matched to a gene: 14. The CDR3 runs to 16 residues. This clone was seen a single time. For each subset, genomic DNA was distributed in equal portions over several immunoSEQ plates. Only in-frame clones appear in the TCRdb table, and some are missing; sequencing was by immunoSEQ multiplex PCR. The table includes some 800,000 clones, more than 85% detected once. Naive CD8 cells lacked CD45RO and underwent positive selection for CCR7, leaving out terminally differentiated effector memory CD45RA+ cells.

This chain connects TRBV6-5 to TRBJ2-7, with 7 positions matching TRBD1. The sequence came from a man younger than 45 in good health. Sequences were obtained from naive CD8+ T cells sorted from blood. The CDR3 DNA follows: TGTGCCAGCAGTTCCACACGAGACAGGGTAGGAGACGAGCAGTACTTC. This gives the protein CASSSTRDRVGDEQYF.